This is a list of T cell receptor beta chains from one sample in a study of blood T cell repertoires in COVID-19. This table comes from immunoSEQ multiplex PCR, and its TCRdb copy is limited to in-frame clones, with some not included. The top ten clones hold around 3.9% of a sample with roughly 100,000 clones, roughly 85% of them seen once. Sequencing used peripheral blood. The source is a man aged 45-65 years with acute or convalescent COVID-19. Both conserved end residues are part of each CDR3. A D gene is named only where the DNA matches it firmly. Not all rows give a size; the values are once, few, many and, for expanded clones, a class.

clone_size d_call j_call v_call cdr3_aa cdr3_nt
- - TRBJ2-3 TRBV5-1 CASSPYLVLVADTQYF TGCGCCAGCAGCCCCTACTTGGTCCTAGTGGCGGATACGCAGTATTTT
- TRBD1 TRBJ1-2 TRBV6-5 CASSLGLGQFYGYTF TGTGCCAGCAGCCTGGGGCTGGGACAGTTCTATGGCTACACCTTC
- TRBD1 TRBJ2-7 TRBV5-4 CASSLGTGSSYEQYF TGTGCCAGCAGCTTGGGGACAGGGTCTTCCTACGAGCAGTACTTC
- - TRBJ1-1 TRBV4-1 CASSQDGWRGTEAFF TGCGCCAGCAGCCAAGATGGTTGGCGCGGCACTGAAGCTTTCTTT
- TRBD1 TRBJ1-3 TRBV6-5 CASSSPTGTGNTIYF TGTGCCAGCAGTTCCCCGACAGGGACTGGAAACACCATATATTTT
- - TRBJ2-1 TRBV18 CASSPPSSGRGLDNEQFF TGTGCCAGCTCACCACCGTCGTCTGGCCGAGGGTTAGACAATGAGCAGTTCTTC
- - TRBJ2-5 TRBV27 CASSLVADRLRYF TGTGCCAGCAGTTTAGTAGCGGACCGGCTCAGGTACTTC
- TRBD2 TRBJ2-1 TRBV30 CAWSAKRASLAGYNEQFF TGTGCCTGGAGCGCCAAGAGGGCCTCGCTAGCGGGCTACAATGAGCAGTTCTTC
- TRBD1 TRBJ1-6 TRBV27 CASSSLTGASYNSPLHF TGTGCCAGCAGTTCCCTTACAGGGGCCTCCTATAATTCACCCCTCCACTTT
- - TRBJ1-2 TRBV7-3 CASSLLGGGVDYTF TGTGCCAGCAGCTTACTAGGCGGAGGAGTCGACTACACCTTC
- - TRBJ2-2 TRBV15 CATSTYRVPTGELFF TGTGCCACCAGCACCTACAGGGTTCCCACCGGGGAGCTGTTTTTT
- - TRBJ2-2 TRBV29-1 CSVAIGADGTGELFF TGCAGCGTGGCTATAGGGGCGGACGGCACCGGGGAGCTGTTTTTT
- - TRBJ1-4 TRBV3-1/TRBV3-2 CASSPPYGEKLFF TGTGCCAGCAGCCCGCCCTACGGTGAAAAACTGTTTTTT
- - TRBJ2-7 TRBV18 CASSPPLQGIVYEQYF TGTGCCAGCTCACCACCGTTGCAGGGGATTGTCTACGAGCAGTACTTC
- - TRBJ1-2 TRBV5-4 CASRAGSLLYGYTF TGTGCCAGCAGGGCGGGGTCCCTCCTCTATGGCTACACCTTC
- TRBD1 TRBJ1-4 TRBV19 CASSSKGAGHEKLFF TGTGCCAGTAGTTCCAAGGGGGCAGGACATGAAAAACTGTTTTTT
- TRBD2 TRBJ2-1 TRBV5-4 CASSSRGLAGVTEQFF TGTGCCAGCAGCTCCCGAGGACTAGCGGGAGTTACTGAGCAGTTCTTC
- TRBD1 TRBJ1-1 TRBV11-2 CASSLVDRVAFF TGTGCCAGCAGCTTAGTGGACAGGGTTGCTTTCTTT
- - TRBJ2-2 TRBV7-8 CASSLSATNTGELFF TGTGCCAGCAGCTTAAGCGCCACCAACACCGGGGAGCTGTTTTTT
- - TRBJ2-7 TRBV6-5 CASSYGHSSGYEQYF TGTGCCAGCAGTTACGGCCACAGCTCCGGCTACGAGCAGTACTTC
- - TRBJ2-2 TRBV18 CASSPPVFSLELFF TGTGCCAGCTCACCACCGGTATTCAGTTTGGAGCTGTTTTTT
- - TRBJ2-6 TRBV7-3 CASSKPLGAGTSGANVLTF TGTGCCAGCAGCAAACCGTTGGGGGCAGGGACCTCTGGGGCCAACGTCCTGACTTTC
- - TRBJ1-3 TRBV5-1 CASSLGLGLASGNTIYF TGCGCCAGCAGCTTGGGGTTAGGACTGGCCTCTGGAAACACCATATATTTT
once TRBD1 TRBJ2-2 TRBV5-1 CASSLGGYTNTGELFF TGCGCCAGCAGCTTAGGGGGCTATACGAACACCGGGGAGCTGTTTTTT
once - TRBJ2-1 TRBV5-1 CASSLGQATYNEQFF TGCGCCAGCAGCTTGGGGCAGGCGACCTACAATGAGCAGTTCTTC
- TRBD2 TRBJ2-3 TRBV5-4 CASSHGTSATDTQYF TGTGCCAGCAGCCACGGGACTAGCGCAACAGATACGCAGTATTTT
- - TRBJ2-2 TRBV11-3 CASSSVGGSGTGELFF TGTGCCAGCAGCTCCGTCGGGGGTTCGGGCACCGGGGAGCTGTTTTTT
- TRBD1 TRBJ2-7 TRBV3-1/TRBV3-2 CASSQVGTGSYEQYF TGTGCCAGCAGCCAAGTCGGGACAGGGTCCTACGAGCAGTACTTC
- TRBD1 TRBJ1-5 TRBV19 CASSIGQGFGQPQHF TGTGCCAGTAGTATAGGACAGGGATTTGGACAGCCCCAGCATTTT
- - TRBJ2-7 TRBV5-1 CASSTGQNSYEQYF TGCGCCAGCAGCACCGGACAGAACTCCTACGAGCAGTACTTC
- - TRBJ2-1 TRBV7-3 CASSLDPGYNEQFF TGTGCCAGCAGCTTAGATCCCGGGTACAATGAGCAGTTCTTC
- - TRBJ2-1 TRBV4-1 CASSQVENEQFF TGCGCCAGCAGCCAAGTGGAGAATGAGCAGTTCTTC
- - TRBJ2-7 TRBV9 CASSLAVSSYEQYF TGTGCCAGCTCGTTAGCGGTTAGCTCCTACGAGCAGTACTTC
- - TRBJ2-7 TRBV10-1 CASGGEGETYEQYF TGCGCCAGCGGGGGGGAGGGGGAAACCTACGAGCAGTACTTC